A selection of T cell receptor beta chains follows, all from one sample in a study of blood T cell repertoires in COVID-19. Generated by immunoSEQ multiplex PCR, the TCRdb table keeps only in-frame clones and is missing some. The sample holds 250,000 to 300,000 clones, approximately 90% seen once. The specimen sequenced was peripheral blood. The receptors come from a woman in her fifties or sixties with COVID-19, enrolled during active disease. Each CDR3 is given with its conserved first and last residue. A D gene is named only where the DNA matches it firmly. The size field is filled for only some rows; it gives once, few, many or a size class.

J: TRBJ2-1; size: NA; V: TRBV6-4; D: TRBD2; CDR3: CASRKTSGAGNEQFF; DNA: TGTGCCAGCAGAAAAACTAGCGGGGCGGGGAATGAGCAGTTCTTC
J: TRBJ1-1; size: NA; V: TRBV6-5; D: NA; CDR3: CASSYSSGVVAFF; DNA: TGTGCCAGCAGTTACTCTTCGGGGGTGGTGGCTTTCTTT
J: TRBJ1-1; size: NA; V: TRBV5-1; D: NA; CDR3: CASSIQGHTEAFF; DNA: TGCGCCAGCAGCATACAGGGACACACTGAAGCTTTCTTT
J: TRBJ1-1; size: NA; V: TRBV20-1; D: TRBD1; CDR3: CSASTGQVNTEAFF; DNA: TGCAGTGCTAGTACGGGACAGGTGAACACTGAAGCTTTCTTT
J: TRBJ2-7; size: NA; V: TRBV11-3; D: TRBD1; CDR3: CASSLGGQGAIEQYF; DNA: TGTGCCAGCAGCTTAGGGGGACAGGGGGCGATTGAGCAGTACTTC
J: TRBJ2-1; size: few; V: TRBV19; D: TRBD2; CDR3: CASRGLAALNEQFF; DNA: TGTGCCAGCCGGGGACTAGCGGCACTCAATGAGCAGTTCTTC
J: TRBJ2-3; size: NA; V: TRBV18; D: TRBD2; CDR3: CASSPSAGRSSDTQYF; DNA: TGTGCCAGCTCACCCTCAGCGGGAAGGTCATCAGATACGCAGTATTTT
J: TRBJ2-1; size: NA; V: TRBV24-1; D: NA; CDR3: CATSTSATYNEQFF; DNA: TGTGCCACCAGTACCAGCGCAACCTACAATGAGCAGTTCTTC
J: TRBJ1-1; size: NA; V: TRBV27; D: TRBD1; CDR3: CASSTRTGEAFF; DNA: TGTGCCAGCAGTACCAGGACAGGAGAAGCTTTCTTT
J: TRBJ1-3; size: NA; V: TRBV24-1; D: NA; CDR3: CATSDLRGGAGVSLGNTIYF; DNA: TGTGCCACCAGTGATTTGAGGGGAGGGGCCGGGGTAAGTCTCGGAAACACCATATATTTT
J: TRBJ2-7; size: NA; V: TRBV18; D: TRBD2; CDR3: CASSPMGLESGEQYF; DNA: TGTGCCAGCTCACCAATGGGACTAGAGTCGGGGGAGCAGTACTTC
J: TRBJ1-2; size: NA; V: TRBV7-3; D: TRBD1; CDR3: CASSAGQNYGYTF; DNA: TGTGCCAGCAGCGCGGGACAGAACTATGGCTACACCTTC
J: TRBJ1-5; size: NA; V: TRBV6-5; D: TRBD1; CDR3: CASHTGDQPQHF; DNA: TGTGCCAGCCATACAGGGGATCAGCCCCAGCATTTT
J: TRBJ2-7; size: NA; V: TRBV30; D: NA; CDR3: CAWTSKGQTSYEQYF; DNA: TGTGCCTGGACCTCGAAGGGGCAGACCTCCTACGAGCAGTACTTC
J: TRBJ2-1; size: NA; V: TRBV10-3; D: NA; CDR3: CAISESGSGSYNEQFF; DNA: TGTGCCATCAGTGAGTCGGGTAGCGGCTCCTACAATGAGCAGTTCTTC
J: TRBJ2-3; size: NA; V: TRBV14; D: TRBD1; CDR3: CASSPYTTGGITDTQYF; DNA: TGTGCCAGCAGCCCTTATACGACAGGGGGAATCACAGATACGCAGTATTTT
J: TRBJ2-7; size: NA; V: TRBV5-1; D: NA; CDR3: CASSSEGEGDEQYF; DNA: TGCGCCAGCAGCTCTGAGGGGGAAGGAGACGAGCAGTACTTC
J: TRBJ1-5; size: NA; V: TRBV20-1; D: NA; CDR3: CSAGSGPPQHF; DNA: TGCAGTGCTGGTAGTGGGCCTCCCCAGCATTTT
J: TRBJ2-1; size: NA; V: TRBV12-5; D: NA; CDR3: CASARRGGVRNEQFF; DNA: TGTGCTAGTGCCAGACGGGGTGGGGTAAGGAATGAGCAGTTCTTC
J: TRBJ2-2; size: NA; V: TRBV4-1; D: NA; CDR3: CASSQEGASSNTGELFF; DNA: TGCGCCAGCAGCCAAGAGGGAGCTTCAAGTAACACCGGGGAGCTGTTTTTT
J: TRBJ2-5; size: NA; V: TRBV9; D: NA; CDR3: CASSALLGQETQYF; DNA: TGTGCCAGCAGCGCGTTACTAGGCCAAGAGACCCAGTACTTC
J: TRBJ2-3; size: NA; V: TRBV27; D: TRBD2; CDR3: CASSPRGGSGRTTDTQYF; DNA: TGTGCCAGCAGTCCCCGAGGGGGAAGCGGGAGAACCACAGATACGCAGTATTTT
J: TRBJ2-7; size: NA; V: TRBV9; D: NA; CDR3: CASSVGQTSRYEQYF; DNA: TGTGCCAGCAGCGTAGGGCAGACTAGTAGATACGAGCAGTACTTC
J: TRBJ2-3; size: NA; V: TRBV5-4; D: TRBD1; CDR3: CASSLVPGGAADTQYF; DNA: TGTGCCAGCAGCTTGGTCCCAGGGGGCGCCGCAGATACGCAGTATTTT
J: TRBJ1-1; size: NA; V: TRBV19; D: TRBD1; CDR3: CASSLGQVMNTEAFF; DNA: TGTGCCAGTAGCCTGGGACAGGTCATGAACACTGAAGCTTTCTTT
J: TRBJ2-1; size: NA; V: TRBV24-1; D: TRBD2; CDR3: CATSDSGLAVWDEQFF; DNA: TGTGCCACCAGTGACTCGGGACTAGCGGTCTGGGATGAGCAGTTCTTC
J: TRBJ1-3; size: once; V: TRBV18; D: TRBD1; CDR3: CASSDGQVSGNTIYF; DNA: TGTGCCAGCTCAGATGGACAGGTATCTGGAAACACCATATATTTT
J: TRBJ2-1; size: NA; V: TRBV28; D: TRBD2; CDR3: CASSFPGLINEQFF; DNA: TGTGCCAGCAGTTTTCCGGGACTAATAAATGAGCAGTTCTTC
J: TRBJ2-1; size: NA; V: TRBV19; D: TRBD2; CDR3: CASTGLRGLEQFF; DNA: TGTGCCAGTACGGGACTACGCGGCCTAGAGCAGTTCTTC
J: TRBJ1-1; size: NA; V: TRBV5-4; D: NA; CDR3: CASSPTETNVGAFF; DNA: TGTGCCAGCAGCCCGACTGAGACGAATGTTGGGGCTTTCTTT
J: TRBJ2-2; size: NA; V: TRBV3-1/TRBV3-2; D: TRBD2; CDR3: CASTLTSGKTSNTGELFF; DNA: TGTGCCAGCACCCTGACTAGCGGGAAAACCTCGAACACCGGGGAGCTGTTTTTT
J: TRBJ2-7; size: NA; V: TRBV18; D: TRBD1; CDR3: CASSPLPPPGQYEQYF; DNA: TGTGCCAGCTCACCTCTCCCCCCCCCGGGACAGTACGAGCAGTACTTC
J: TRBJ2-7; size: NA; V: TRBV15; D: TRBD2; CDR3: CATSRGSGKAYEQYF; DNA: TGTGCCACCAGCAGGGGGAGCGGGAAGGCCTACGAGCAGTACTTC
J: TRBJ2-4; size: once; V: TRBV18; D: TRBD1; CDR3: CASSPAGGTAKNIQYF; DNA: TGTGCCAGCTCACCCGCAGGGGGCACAGCCAAAAACATTCAGTACTTC
J: TRBJ2-7; size: NA; V: TRBV6-1; D: NA; CDR3: CASSEEVRENRLSSYEQYF; DNA: TGTGCCAGCAGTGAAGAGGTAAGGGAAAACAGGTTGAGCTCCTACGAGCAGTACTTC
J: TRBJ1-1; size: NA; V: TRBV3-1/TRBV3-2; D: TRBD1; CDR3: CASSQYGMTGTEAFF; DNA: TGTGCCAGCAGCCAATACGGAATGACAGGGACTGAAGCTTTCTTT
J: TRBJ2-5; size: NA; V: TRBV16; D: NA; CDR3: CASSQFTQETQYF; DNA: TGTGCCAGCAGCCAATTTACTCAAGAGACCCAGTACTTC
J: TRBJ1-6; size: NA; V: TRBV6-1; D: TRBD1; CDR3: CASSEGPGTDYNSPLHF; DNA: TGTGCCAGCAGTGAAGGGCCCGGGACAGATTATAATTCACCCCTCCACTTT
J: TRBJ1-6; size: NA; V: TRBV6-5; D: NA; CDR3: CASSYEITVNSPLHF; DNA: TGTGCCAGCAGTTACGAAATAACAGTTAATTCACCCCTCCACTTT
J: TRBJ2-7; size: NA; V: TRBV27; D: TRBD2; CDR3: CASSPGTSGIEQYF; DNA: TGTGCCAGCAGTCCCGGGACTAGCGGGATAGAGCAGTACTTC
J: TRBJ1-2; size: NA; V: TRBV29-1; D: TRBD1; CDR3: CSGGTGGGGYTF; DNA: TGCAGCGGTGGGACAGGGGGTGGTGGCTACACCTTC
J: TRBJ2-1; size: NA; V: TRBV3-1/TRBV3-2; D: TRBD2; CDR3: CASSPLAGMAYNEQFF; DNA: TGTGCCAGCAGCCCCCTAGCGGGAATGGCCTACAATGAGCAGTTCTTC
J: TRBJ2-1; size: NA; V: TRBV2; D: NA; CDR3: CASTEGGEQFF; DNA: TGTGCCAGCACCGAGGGTGGTGAGCAGTTCTTC
J: TRBJ2-5; size: NA; V: TRBV9; D: NA; CDR3: CASSVDGRGGETQYF; DNA: TGTGCCAGCAGCGTAGACGGCAGGGGTGGTGAGACCCAGTACTTC
J: TRBJ2-3; size: NA; V: TRBV11-2; D: NA; CDR3: CASSFGPNTDTQYF; DNA: TGTGCCAGCAGCTTCGGTCCCAACACAGATACGCAGTATTTT
J: TRBJ2-5; size: NA; V: TRBV10-3; D: NA; CDR3: CAISESRRGQETQYF; DNA: TGTGCCATCAGTGAGTCTCGGAGGGGCCAAGAGACCCAGTACTTC
J: TRBJ1-2; size: NA; V: TRBV6-5; D: TRBD1; CDR3: CASSYRTGGSNYGYTF; DNA: TGTGCCAGCAGTTACCGGACAGGGGGCTCCAACTATGGCTACACCTTC
J: TRBJ1-4; size: few; V: TRBV15; D: NA; CDR3: CATSRQQGSRKLFF; DNA: TGTGCCACCAGCAGACAACAGGGATCCAGAAAACTGTTTTTT
J: TRBJ1-5; size: NA; V: TRBV9; D: NA; CDR3: CASSLSANQPQHF; DNA: TGTGCCAGCAGCCTAAGTGCCAATCAGCCCCAGCATTTT
J: TRBJ1-4; size: NA; V: TRBV19; D: NA; CDR3: CAANGGAANEKLFF; DNA: TGTGCCGCGAATGGCGGGGCCGCTAATGAAAAACTGTTTTTT
J: TRBJ2-5; size: NA; V: TRBV5-4; D: NA; CDR3: CASSLEGARETQYF; DNA: TGTGCCAGCAGCTTGGAAGGGGCCCGAGAGACCCAGTACTTC
J: TRBJ2-7; size: NA; V: TRBV19; D: NA; CDR3: CASNGGTYYEEQYF; DNA: TGTGCCAGTAATGGAGGGACCTACTACGAGGAGCAGTACTTC